One and the same sample provided the 28 T cell receptor beta chains below, sequenced in a study of blood T cell repertoires in COVID-19. The protocol was immunoSEQ multiplex PCR, while the TCRdb copy is restricted to in-frame clones and leaves out a portion. This table holds about 160,000 clones, around 86% found once. Sequencing used peripheral blood. The origin of the receptors is a man aged 65 to 85 with acute or convalescent COVID-19.

This clone has just one count. The chain joins TRBV5-1 to TRBJ1-1; 9 bases agree with TRBD1. V dropped 4 bases and J dropped 0; count of bases not matched to a gene: 4. The germline gives CDR1 SGHRS, CDR2 YFSETQ. The CDR3 totals 15 residues. CDR3 in DNA: TGCGCCAGCAGCGAACAGGGGGCAATGAACACTGAAGCTTTCTTT. Amino acids: CASSEQGAMNTEAFF.

The chain recombines TRBV18 with TRBJ2-5, with 7 bases aligning to TRBD1. Unmatched junction bases numbered 5, after V lost 2 bases and J lost 5 bases. The germline gives CDR1 KGHSH, CDR2 LQKENI. This CDR3 contains 14 residues. The CDR3 coding sequence is TGTGCCAGCTCACCAGGACAGGTTTTGGAGACCCAGTACTTC. Encoded protein: CASSPGQVLETQYF.

The rearrangement joins TRBV4-1 to TRBJ2-3, with 8 positions matching TRBD1. The CDR3 has 15 residues. With V trimmed by 4 bases and J by 2 bases, 5 bases remained unmatched. Germline-derived CDR1 and CDR2 are MGHRA and YSYEKL. The CDR3 spells CASSRRTGNTDTQYF. The CDR3 DNA follows: TGCGCCAGCAGCCGCCGGACAGGGAACACAGATACGCAGTATTTT.

The V gene is TRBV6-5, the J gene TRBJ1-5; D is undetermined. Per germline, CDR1 MNHEY and CDR2 SVGAGI. The CDR3 contains 15 residues. V was clipped by 6 bases and J by 0 bases, with 12 bases between them. CDR3 amino acids: CASRVRKNSNQPQHF. The DNA for the CDR3 is TGTGCCAGCAGGGTCAGGAAAAATAGCAATCAGCCCCAGCATTTT.

This clone was observed a handful of times. The rearrangement links TRBV18 to TRBJ1-1, with D perhaps matching TRBD1 (6 bases). The CDR3 contains 16 residues. The V end lost 2 bases, the J end lost 2 bases, and 15 bases lay between the germline ends. Germline V gives CDR1 KGHSH, CDR2 LQKENI. The CDR3 is CASSPSQGMGNTEAFF. CDR3 nucleotides: TGTGCCAGCTCACCATCACAGGGCATGGGCAACACTGAAGCTTTCTTT.

This chain links TRBV28 with TRBJ2-5; D not certain. The germline CDR1 and CDR2 sequences are MDHEN and SYDVKM. This CDR3 is 14 amino acids long. Trimming took off 5 bases at V and 1 base at J, with 11 bases between the two ends. The CDR3 sequence is CASSPLEFQETQYF. In nucleotides, the CDR3 is TGTGCCAGCAGTCCCCTAGAATTCCAAGAGACCCAGTACTTC.

CDR3 DNA: TGTGCCAGCAGTTGGGGACTAGCGGGAGTATTGGAGACCCAGTACTTC. Its protein is CASSWGLAGVLETQYF. The chain has TRBV28 and TRBJ2-5; 14 bases map to TRBD2. The CDR3 length is 16 residues. CDR1 and CDR2 (germline): MDHEN, SYDVKM. The V and J ends lost 4 bases and 5 bases, in that order; junction bases with no gene match: 6.

The V gene is TRBV11-2, the J gene TRBJ2-5; 9 bases map to TRBD1. The germline V gene has CDR1 SGHAT and CDR2 FQNNGV. Unmatched junction bases numbered 3, after V lost 2 bases and J lost 2 bases. The CDR3 runs 15 residues. CDR3 nucleotide sequence: TGTGCCAGCAGCTTACTGGGACAGGGACAAGAGACCCAGTACTTC. The encoded protein is CASSLLGQGQETQYF.

The V gene is TRBV12-5, the J gene TRBJ2-3, with D unresolved. Trimming removed 6 bases from V and 3 bases from J, with 7 bases in between. Germline CDR1 and CDR2: LGHNT and FRNRAP. This CDR3 has 12 amino acids. CDR3 coding DNA: TGTGCTAGTGGGAGCCGAACAGATACGCAGTATTTT. Translating it yields CASGSRTDTQYF.

The CDR3, as DNA: TGTGCCAGCAGCTTATATTTCAGGGGAGCCTCTGGGGCCAACGTCCTGACTTTC. Its protein product is CASSLYFRGASGANVLTF. The chain has TRBV7-2 and TRBJ2-6, with D perhaps matching TRBD1 (6 bases). Trimming left V 2 bases short and J 0 bases short, with 14 bases between. This CDR3 spans 18 amino acids. Germline lookup yields CDR1 SGHTA and CDR2 FQGNSA.

The rearrangement uses TRBV7-2 and TRBJ2-3; the match to TRBD1 covers 8 bases. The length of the CDR3 is 15 residues. J was trimmed by 2 bases and V by 5 bases; bases with no gene match: 6. Germline CDR1 is SGHTA and CDR2 is FQGNSA. The CDR3 here is CASSAGQVDTDTQYF. The CDR3 DNA reads as TGTGCCAGCAGCGCGGGACAGGTAGACACAGATACGCAGTATTTT.

The chain links TRBV7-9 to TRBJ1-6; the D is unclear. The CDR3 spans 15 residues. V gave up 3 bases and J gave up 6 bases, with 12 bases separating them. Germline CDR1 and CDR2: SEHNR and FQNEAQ (reference sequence). This CDR3 is CASSFASGPNSPLHF. DNA for the CDR3: TGTGCCAGCAGCTTCGCGTCGGGTCCTAATTCACCCCTCCACTTT.

Details on this clone: The same CDR3 also results from other DNA sequences found in this sample. J is TRBJ1-1 and V is TRBV19, with D tentatively TRBD1 (5 bases). Germline CDR1 LNHDA, CDR2 SQIVND (reference sequence). The CDR3 contains 13 residues. Trimming removed 0 bases at V and 3 bases at J, with 5 bases between. The CDR3 nucleotides are TGTGCCAGTAGTATAGACAGGGACACTGAAGCTTTCTTT. This gives the protein CASSIDRDTEAFF.

The J gene is TRBJ1-6, the V gene TRBV9; D call uncertain. This CDR3 comprises 17 residues. Germline CDR1 SGDLS, CDR2 YYNGEE. The V end was cut by 0 bases, the J end by 5 bases, with 15 bases between. The CDR3 sequence: CASSVGGRDLDNSPLHF. The CDR3 region has the DNA TGTGCCAGCAGCGTAGGAGGGCGCGACCTAGATAATTCACCCCTCCACTTT.

The chain recombines TRBV7-2 with TRBJ2-7; D remains ambiguous. This CDR3 is built from 12 residues. The ends were cut back, 0 bases at V and 7 bases at J, with 7 bases in the middle. The germline V gene has CDR1 SGHTA and CDR2 FQGNSA. CDR3 sequence reads: CASSLAFGEQYF. The CDR3 DNA reads TGTGCCAGCAGCTTAGCCTTCGGGGAGCAGTACTTC.

This chain links TRBV2 with TRBJ1-2; D is uncertain. V was trimmed by 5 bases and J by 8 bases, leaving 9 bases between them. The CDR3 runs 11 residues. Per germline, CDR1 SNHLY and CDR2 FYNNEI. The CDR3, as DNA: TGTGCCAGCAGTAAGGAGGGCGGCTACACCTTC. This sequence encodes CASSKEGGYTF.

This sequence joins TRBV27 and TRBJ2-5, with 11 bases that match TRBD2. Germline CDR1 MNHEY, CDR2 SMNVEV (reference sequence). With V trimmed by 3 bases and J by 3 bases, 12 bases remained unmatched. The CDR3 has 18 residues. The CDR3 here is CASSFYYSGRASEETQYF. The CDR3 nucleotides read TGTGCCAGCAGTTTCTACTATAGCGGGAGGGCCTCGGAAGAGACCCAGTACTTC.

The chain employs TRBV7-2 and TRBJ2-2, with 11 bases lining up with TRBD2. Trimming took 5 bases from V and 5 from J; bases not matched to a gene: 13. This CDR3 has 18 amino acids. Germline V lookup: CDR1 SGHTA, CDR2 FQGNSA. CDR3 amino acids: CASSPRRLAGGETGELFF. For the CDR3, the DNA is TGTGCCAGCAGCCCCCGTCGTCTAGCGGGAGGAGAGACCGGGGAGCTGTTTTTT.

CDR3 region: CASSLGLAGNTGELFF. The CDR3 region has the DNA TGTGCCAGCAGCTTAGGTTTAGCGGGAAACACCGGGGAGCTGTTTTTT. The rearrangement uses TRBV7-3 and TRBJ2-2; 8 nucleotides match TRBD2. This CDR3 spans 16 amino acids. With 2 bases clipped from V and 2 bases from J, the junction kept 4 bases outside the gene matches. CDR1 and CDR2 from the germline V gene are SGHTA and FQGTGA. Variable domain in full (rest from reference TRBV7-3 and TRBJ2-2): GAGVSQTPSNKVTEKGKYVELRCDPISGHTALYWYRQSLGQGPEFLIYFQGTGAADDSGLPNDRFFAVRPEGSVSTLKIQRTERGDSAVYLCASSLGLAGNTGELFFGEGSRLTVL.

DNA of the CDR3: TGTGCCAGCAGCGTAGCTCGGGCAGGGGGCCTCTATGGCTACACCTTC. Protein: CASSVARAGGLYGYTF. This chain links TRBV9 with TRBJ1-2; 8 positions match TRBD1. V was pared by 0 bases and J by 4 bases, with 8 bases of the junction left unmatched. Germline V lookup: CDR1 SGDLS, CDR2 YYNGEE. This CDR3 region has 16 residues. The full variable domain, in which reference TRBV9 and TRBJ1-2 provide the parts outside the CDR3, is DSGVTQTPKHLITATGQRVTLRCSPRSGDLSVYWYQQSLDQGLQFLIQYYNGEERAKGNILERFSAQQFPDLHSELNLSSLELGDSALYFCASSVARAGGLYGYTFGSGTRLTVV.

The gene calls are TRBV19 and TRBJ2-2; 14 bases are a match to TRBD2. CDR3 length: 15 amino acids. Germline CDR1 LNHDA, CDR2 SQIVND (reference sequence). The trim removed 4 bases at V and 8 bases at J, leaving 3 bases unmatched. The CDR3 coding sequence is TGTGCCAGTAGTACAGGGACTAGCGGGAGAGGGGAGCTGTTTTTT. It codes for CASSTGTSGRGELFF.

The V gene is TRBV7-6, the J gene TRBJ1-5, with 8 bases lining up with TRBD1. V shed 4 bases, J shed 3 bases, and the junction held 11 bases outside the gene matches. Looked up from germline, CDR1 is SGHVS and CDR2 is FNYEAQ. The CDR3 consists of 17 residues. The CDR3 loop is CASSSQGGRENNQPQHF. The CDR3 DNA reads TGTGCCAGCAGCTCACAGGGGGGCAGGGAGAACAATCAGCCCCAGCATTTT.

This clone was seen only a few times. V usage is TRBV15 and J usage is TRBJ1-4; D ambiguous. The germline gives CDR1 LNHNV, CDR2 YYDKDF (reference sequence). V lost 4 bases and J 0 bases, leaving 6 bases between the germline ends. This CDR3 is built from 14 residues. CDR3 region: CATSKRATNEKLFF. CDR3 nucleotide sequence: TGTGCCACCAGCAAACGGGCAACTAATGAAAAACTGTTTTTT.

J is TRBJ1-2 and V is TRBV24-1, with 11 nucleotides matching TRBD1. Germline CDR1 is KGHDR and CDR2 is SFDVKD. V trimming: 4 bases; J trimming: 2 bases; junction bases outside the gene matches: 5. The CDR3 length is 16 residues. CDR3 nucleotides: TGTGCCACCAGTGACTCCGGGACAGGGGGGAACTATGGCTACACCTTC. It is translated as CATSDSGTGGNYGYTF.

This chain uses TRBV16 with TRBJ1-2; 7 nucleotides line up with TRBD1. This CDR3 has 15 residues. V was clipped by 4 bases and J by 7 bases; unmatched bases: 12. Germline V gives CDR1 KGHSY, CDR2 FQNENV. The CDR3 nucleotides read TGTGCCAGCAGCCCCTCCGGGACAGACATCGTTGGCTACACCTTC. It is translated as CASSPSGTDIVGYTF.

This clone was counted once. The V gene is TRBV2, the J gene TRBJ2-3; D perhaps matches TRBD2 (6 bases). The germline V gene encodes CDR1 SNHLY and CDR2 FYNNEI. This CDR3 is built from 15 residues. V was pared by 3 bases and J by 0 bases, with 10 bases between. DNA of the CDR3: TGTGCCAGCAGTGACGGGGGTGGGAGCACAGATACGCAGTATTTT. Amino acids: CASSDGGGSTDTQYF. Looking up the rest from reference TRBV2 and TRBJ2-3 gives the full variable domain: EPEVTQTPSHQVTQMGQEVILRCVPISNHLYFYWYRQILGQKVEFLVSFYNNEISEKSEIFDDQFSVERPDGSNFTLKIRSTKLEDSAMYFCASSDGGGSTDTQYFGPGTRLTVL.

The chain joins TRBV6-5 to TRBJ2-5, with 8 bases matching TRBD1. The V segment lost 5 bases and the J segment 5 bases; nucleotides outside the gene matches: 10. The CDR3 runs 15 residues. Germline loops: CDR1 MNHEY, CDR2 SVGAGI. The CDR3 region has the DNA TGTGCCAGCAGTCCTGCGCGATGGACAGGGGAGACCCAGTACTTC. Protein sequence: CASSPARWTGETQYF.

This clone has just one count. This chain uses TRBV2 with TRBJ1-1; no firm D call. Trimming took off 4 bases at V and 2 bases at J, with 8 bases between the two ends. Germline CDR1 is SNHLY and CDR2 is FYNNEI. The CDR3 length is 13 residues. The CDR3 DNA reads as TGTGCCAGCAGTGCGGGAGGAAACACTGAAGCTTTCTTT. This gives the protein CASSAGGNTEAFF.